Shown below are 16 T cell receptor beta chains from a single sample sequenced in a study of OX40 agonist ivuxolimab in advanced cancers. Profiling relied on immunoSEQ multiplex PCR, and the TCRdb table lists in-frame clones only, not all of them. The table has more than 60,000 clones, approximately 83% seen once. The specimen was CD4+ or CD8+ T cells sorted from blood, collected in a trial of the OX40 agonist ivuxolimab. These receptors were obtained from an adult with an advanced solid tumor such as melanoma, head and neck, liver or kidney cancer.

The chain recombines TRBV11-2 with TRBJ1-1, with a possible D match to TRBD1 (5 bases). CDR1 and CDR2 from the germline V gene are SGHAT and FQNNGV. This CDR3 has 16 residues. The V gene lost 3 bases and the J gene lost 1 base, with 15 bases spanning the gap. Here the CDR3 DNA reads TGTGCCAGCAGCTTTCCAGGGCCCATGGCGAACACTGAAGCTTTCTTT. Encoded protein: CASSFPGPMANTEAFF.

The chain has TRBV5-4 and TRBJ2-7; D is ambiguous. Germline V gene data show CDR1 as SGHNT and CDR2 as YYREEE (reference sequence). The CDR3 is 14 residues long. Trimming shortened V by 3 bases and J by 4 bases, and 14 bases separated the two germline ends. CDR3 protein: CASSSTTDGYEQYF. CDR3 DNA sequence: TGTGCCAGCAGCTCTACAACCGACGGGTACGAGCAGTACTTC.

The chain employs TRBV7-2 and TRBJ2-7; TRBD2 agrees at 7 bases. Unmatched junction bases numbered 3, after V lost 3 bases and J lost 4 bases. Germline values: CDR1 SGHTA, CDR2 FQGNSA. CDR3 length: 13 amino acids. The CDR3 loop reads CASSFPSGYEQYF. In DNA form, the CDR3 reads TGTGCCAGCAGCTTCCCTAGCGGATACGAGCAGTACTTC.

The chain employs TRBV18 and TRBJ1-1, with D uncertain. There are 14 residues in the CDR3. Trimming shortened V by 2 bases and J by 2 bases, and 9 bases separated the two germline ends. CDR1 is KGHSH, CDR2 LQKENI, per germline. CDR3 loop: CASSPRRENTEAFF. CDR3 in DNA: TGTGCCAGCTCACCAAGGAGGGAAAACACTGAAGCTTTCTTT.

The rearrangement links TRBV5-6 to TRBJ2-7; 7 positions agree with TRBD1. Trimming removed 2 bases from V and 0 bases from J; junction bases left unmatched: 11. CDR1 SGHDT and CDR2 YYEEEE come from the germline V gene. The CDR3 is 17 amino acids. The CDR3 sequence is CASSFKGLGDSSYEQYF. The CDR3 nucleotides read TGTGCCAGCAGCTTTAAAGGACTTGGGGACAGCTCCTACGAGCAGTACTTC. Full variable domain (outside the CDR3, taken from reference TRBV5-6 and TRBJ2-7): DAGVTQSPTHLIKTRGQQVTLRCSPKSGHDTVSWYQQALGQGPQFIFQYYEEEERQRGNFPDRFSGHQFPNYSSELNVNALLLGDSALYLCASSFKGLGDSSYEQYFGPGTRLTVT.

The chain combines TRBV5-4 with TRBJ2-5; TRBD2 agrees at 13 bases. The V segment lost 6 bases and the J segment 1 base; nucleotides outside the gene matches: 6. The CDR3 runs 16 residues. CDR1 SGHNT and CDR2 YYREEE come from the germline V gene (reference sequence). The CDR3 protein is CASTMGLAGSQETQYF. The CDR3 nucleotides are TGTGCCAGCACCATGGGACTAGCGGGATCCCAAGAGACCCAGTACTTC.

The chain employs TRBV9 and TRBJ2-7, with D unclear. Germline-derived CDR1 and CDR2 are SGDLS and YYNGEE. The CDR3 has 14 amino acids. Trimming removed 3 bases from V and 1 base from J, with 11 bases in between. The CDR3 DNA follows: TGTGCCAGCAGCGGCACGTTGGGGTCCTACGAGCAGTACTTC. Amino acid sequence: CASSGTLGSYEQYF. The full variable domain, with the rest looked up from reference TRBV9 and TRBJ2-7, is DSGVTQTPKHLITATGQRVTLRCSPRSGDLSVYWYQQSLDQGLQFLIQYYNGEERAKGNILERFSAQQFPDLHSELNLSSLELGDSALYFCASSGTLGSYEQYFGPGTRLTVT.

The V and J genes are TRBV7-2 and TRBJ2-5, with a possible D match to TRBD1 (7 bases). The CDR3 totals 15 residues. Germline V gene data show CDR1 as SGHTA and CDR2 as FQGNSA. V was trimmed by 2 bases and J by 2 bases, leaving 12 bases between them. CDR3 DNA sequence: TGTGCCAGCAGCTTATCGACAGGGACTCAAGAGACCCAGTACTTC. Residues: CASSLSTGTQETQYF.

The CDR3 nucleotides read TGCGCCAGCAGCTTAGTCGGAGCGGGTGTCTCCTACGAGCAGTACTTC. This gives the protein CASSLVGAGVSYEQYF. V and J are TRBV5-1 and TRBJ2-7; maybe TRBD2 (6 bases). The CDR3 runs to 16 residues. V dropped 2 bases and J dropped 0 bases, with 15 bases sitting between them. Germline V CDR1 and CDR2: SGHRS, YFSETQ. Full variable domain (missing parts from reference TRBV5-1 and TRBJ2-7): KAGVTQTPRYLIKTRGQQVTLSCSPISGHRSVSWYQQTPGQGLQFLFEYFSETQRNKGNFPGRFSGRQFSNSRSEMNVSTLELGDSALYLCASSLVGAGVSYEQYFGPGTRLTVT.

The rearrangement links TRBV5-1 to TRBJ1-1; D call uncertain. CDR3 size: 13 residues. V dropped 7 bases and J dropped 7 bases, with 17 bases sitting between them. From germline, CDR1 is SGHRS and CDR2 YFSETQ. CDR3 coding DNA: TGCGCCAGCTCCCAGGCCCTGGCCTTTGAAGCTTTCTTT. Residues: CASSQALAFEAFF.

V usage is TRBV10-1 and J usage is TRBJ2-1; 7 nucleotides line up with TRBD1. The CDR3 extends over 13 amino acids. Germline assignment: CDR1 WNHNN and CDR2 SYGVQD (reference sequence). Losses at the gene ends were 6 bases for V and 4 bases for J; bases not matched to a gene: 3. The chain's CDR3 is CASRTGPYNEQFF. In DNA, the CDR3 is TGCGCCAGCAGGACAGGGCCATACAATGAGCAGTTCTTC.

V is TRBV7-2 and J is TRBJ2-7, with 11 bases matching TRBD2. CDR3 length: 15 residues. CDR1 is SGHTA, CDR2 FQGNSA, per germline. The V and J ends lost 5 bases and 3 bases, in that order; junction bases with no gene match: 6. CDR3 sequence (DNA): TGTGCCAGCAGCCCCTGGGGGACTAGCGGCTACGAGCAGTACTTC. Its protein is CASSPWGTSGYEQYF.

This chain links TRBV29-1 with TRBJ2-7; possible D gene TRBD1, 6 bases. The germline V gene has CDR1 SQVTM and CDR2 ANQGSEA. The V end was cut by 6 bases, the J end by 2 bases, with 14 bases between. This CDR3 is built from 13 residues. CDR3 nucleotides: TGCAGCGTCGAGCTACAGGGTACCTACGAGCAGTACTTC. Translation: CSVELQGTYEQYF.

The J gene is TRBJ2-5, the V gene TRBV18; D uncertain. The closer fit of TRBJ2-7 to the DNA end suggests the J call may be wrong. Germline lookup yields CDR1 KGHSH and CDR2 LQKENI. CDR3 length: 15 amino acids. The CDR3 loop reads CASSPPNSISYEQYF. CDR3 DNA: TGTGCCAGCTCACCCCCGAATAGTATCTCCTACGAGCAGTACTTC.

The V and J genes are TRBV5-1 and TRBJ2-7; D unresolved. Germline V gene lookup returns CDR1 SGHRS and CDR2 YFSETQ. This CDR3 is built from 13 residues. The V and J ends lost 0 bases and 6 bases respectively, with 10 bases between them. The CDR3 sequence: CASSLGAPSEQYF. Here the CDR3 DNA reads TGCGCCAGCAGCTTGGGTGCTCCATCCGAGCAGTACTTC. Full variable domain (outside the CDR3, taken from reference TRBV5-1 and TRBJ2-7): KAGVTQTPRYLIKTRGQQVTLSCSPISGHRSVSWYQQTPGQGLQFLFEYFSETQRNKGNFPGRFSGRQFSNSRSEMNVSTLELGDSALYLCASSLGAPSEQYFGPGTRLTVT.

V gene TRBV7-2 combines with J gene TRBJ1-5; 8 bases fit TRBD1. Germline-derived CDR1 and CDR2 are SGHTA and FQGNSA. Trimming took 2 bases from V and 6 from J; bases not matched to a gene: 6. The CDR3 is 15 residues long. As DNA, the CDR3 is TGTGCCAGCAGCTTATTTTCAGGGGGCTCTCAGCCCCAGCATTTT. Translation: CASSLFSGGSQPQHF.